Listed below are T cell receptor beta chains from one sample, sequenced in a study of CD8+ T cells in alopecia areata. The protocol was immunoSEQ multiplex PCR, while the TCRdb copy is restricted to in-frame clones and leaves out a portion. The repertoire holds approximately 180,000 clones, 67% seen once, with 10% to 12% in the top ten. The material sequenced was CD8+ T cells sorted from blood, taken at week 0. The source is a human donor with alopecia areata. Each CDR3 is given with its conserved first and last residue.

v_gene: TRBV9; j_gene: TRBJ1-2; CDR3aa: CASSVIQGDGYTF
v_gene: TRBV9; j_gene: TRBJ1-1; CDR3aa: CASRGATKNTEAFF
v_gene: TRBV19; j_gene: TRBJ2-1; CDR3aa: CASSISYTYNEQFF
v_gene: TRBV5-1; j_gene: TRBJ2-1; CDR3aa: CASSRTSGYNEQFF
v_gene: TRBV25-1; j_gene: TRBJ1-2; CDR3aa: CASSTEQGSYGYTF
v_gene: TRBV5-1; j_gene: TRBJ2-7; CDR3aa: CASSSTYEQYF
v_gene: TRBV29-1; j_gene: TRBJ1-2; CDR3aa: CSVEGGTGNWGYTF
v_gene: TRBV7-9; j_gene: TRBJ1-5; CDR3aa: CASKPDSNQPQHF
v_gene: TRBV5-1; j_gene: TRBJ2-3; CDR3aa: CASSPGGSTDTQYF
v_gene: TRBV25-1; j_gene: TRBJ2-3; CDR3aa: CARGQNTQYF
v_gene: TRBV4-1; j_gene: TRBJ2-7; CDR3aa: CASSQDGRVEQYF
v_gene: TRBV30; j_gene: TRBJ1-5; CDR3aa: CAWSVGTDQPQHF
v_gene: TRBV30; j_gene: TRBJ2-1; CDR3aa: CAWNGPGQYNEQFF
v_gene: TRBV6-1; j_gene: TRBJ2-6; CDR3aa: CASSEEGAGANVLTF
v_gene: TRBV7-9; j_gene: TRBJ2-2; CDR3aa: CASAWRAGELFF
v_gene: TRBV27; j_gene: TRBJ1-5; CDR3aa: CASSFSPYSNQPQHF
v_gene: TRBV7-9; j_gene: TRBJ2-4; CDR3aa: CASSRSGQQKNIQYF
v_gene: TRBV30; j_gene: TRBJ1-2; CDR3aa: CAWSVGTGNYGYTF
v_gene: TRBV7-8; j_gene: TRBJ2-7; CDR3aa: CASSSRDLGGYEQYF
v_gene: TRBV9; j_gene: TRBJ2-2; CDR3aa: CASSVSDGELFF
v_gene: TRBV27; j_gene: TRBJ2-7; CDR3aa: CASSLMGGGYEQYF
v_gene: TRBV30; j_gene: TRBJ1-5; CDR3aa: CAWSQGQGAYQPQHF
v_gene: TRBV5-6; j_gene: TRBJ1-1; CDR3aa: CASSLVTGINTEAFF
v_gene: TRBV4-1; j_gene: TRBJ2-1; CDR3aa: CASSQGWLRGTGDEQFF
v_gene: TRBV27; j_gene: TRBJ1-4; CDR3aa: CASRGGSATNEKLFF
v_gene: TRBV6-1; j_gene: TRBJ2-7; CDR3aa: CASSDIVLGQDPCFEQYF
v_gene: TRBV9; j_gene: TRBJ2-3; CDR3aa: CASSVGSDSRTDTQYF
v_gene: TRBV4-1; j_gene: TRBJ1-5; CDR3aa: CASSRQGLSNQPQHF
v_gene: TRBV2; j_gene: TRBJ1-1; CDR3aa: CASSELGGEAFF
v_gene: TRBV6-5; j_gene: TRBJ1-4; CDR3aa: CASSYGGREKLFF
v_gene: TRBV6-4; j_gene: TRBJ2-1; CDR3aa: CASTLAAGINNEQFF
v_gene: TRBV7-9; j_gene: TRBJ2-5; CDR3aa: CASSGTTTGTSPTQYF
v_gene: TRBV4-1; j_gene: TRBJ1-1; CDR3aa: CASSQDWGRDTEAFF
v_gene: TRBV9; j_gene: TRBJ1-1; CDR3aa: CASGPPSEAFF
v_gene: TRBV30; j_gene: TRBJ2-2; CDR3aa: CAKSAPGVGELFF
v_gene: TRBV20-1; j_gene: TRBJ1-2; CDR3aa: CSATNSYGYTF
v_gene: TRBV27; j_gene: TRBJ2-3; CDR3aa: CASSPLQGPFTDTQYF
v_gene: TRBV29-1; j_gene: TRBJ2-1; CDR3aa: CSVVNGYEQFF
v_gene: TRBV30; j_gene: TRBJ1-2; CDR3aa: CAGRGTANNYGYTF
v_gene: TRBV4-1; j_gene: TRBJ1-1; CDR3aa: CASADSLNTEAFF
v_gene: TRBV7-9; j_gene: TRBJ2-5; CDR3aa: CASSLEGSQETQYF
v_gene: TRBV25-1; j_gene: TRBJ1-6; CDR3aa: CASRVTGPNSPLHF
v_gene: TRBV15; j_gene: TRBJ2-7; CDR3aa: CATSRYSTGYEQYF